The 27 T cell receptor beta chains listed next were all sequenced from one sample in a study of glioma-infiltrating T cells after dendritic cell vaccination. Time point here: after dendritic cell vaccination, including at tumor progression/relapse. Sequencing used immunoSEQ multiplex PCR; TCRdb keeps in-frame clones, though not all of them. Found here are roughly 100,000 clones, roughly 89% of them singletons; the top ten hold 2.7%. The sample in question was blood, obtained after dendritic cell vaccination. The receptors stem from a human donor with glioblastoma.

The chain employs TRBV19 and TRBJ1-3, with a tentative D call TRBD1 (6 bases). This CDR3 spans 16 amino acids. Per the germline V gene, CDR1 is LNHDA and CDR2 is SQIVND (reference sequence). Trimming pared 1 base from V and 1 base from J, leaving 11 bases between. The CDR3 DNA sequence: TGTGCCAGTAGTATAGGTCCAGGGGCGTCTGGAAACACCATATATTTT. Its protein is CASSIGPGASGNTIYF.

The chain joins TRBV18 to TRBJ2-7, with TRBD2 identical over 7 bases. From germline, CDR1 is KGHSH and CDR2 LQKENI. With V trimmed by 3 bases and J by 4 bases, 9 bases remained unmatched. This CDR3 is 15 amino acids long. The CDR3 DNA reads TGTGCCAGCTCACCTAACTGGGGGAGGGGATACGAGCAGTACTTC. Translation gives CASSPNWGRGYEQYF.

The chain links TRBV7-6 to TRBJ1-3, with D unresolved. The CDR3 has 17 amino acids. CDR1 is SGHVS and CDR2 is FNYEAQ in the germline V gene. V was clipped by 5 bases and J by 0 bases, with 17 bases between them. The CDR3 coding sequence is TGTGCCAGCAGCCCACCGTACGGGGAGATCTCTGGAAACACCATATATTTT. This sequence encodes CASSPPYGEISGNTIYF.

The CDR3 loop reads CASSASGHYQETQYF. The CDR3 nucleotides are TGTGCCAGCAGTGCTAGCGGGCACTACCAAGAGACCCAGTACTTC. This chain links TRBV6-1 with TRBJ2-5; TRBD2 agrees at 8 bases. The germline V gene encodes CDR1 MNHNS and CDR2 SASEGT. The V and J ends lost 4 bases and 0 bases, in that order; junction bases with no gene match: 4. CDR3 length: 15 amino acids.

The gene calls are TRBV4-1 and TRBJ2-1, with 9 bases aligning to TRBD1. Germline CDR1 is MGHRA and CDR2 is YSYEKL. V trimming: 4 bases; J trimming: 9 bases; junction bases outside the gene matches: 10. The CDR3 spans 15 residues. For the CDR3, the DNA is TGCGCCAGCAGCCGATCTACAGGGGGCGGGGGTGAGCAGTTCTTC. Translating it yields CASSRSTGGGGEQFF.

The chain employs TRBV27 and TRBJ2-3, with 7 positions matching TRBD1. This CDR3 region has 19 residues. J lost 4 bases, V lost 1 base, and 17 bases had no gene match. From germline, CDR1 is MNHEY and CDR2 SMNVEV (reference sequence). The CDR3 DNA reads as TGTGCCAGCAGTTTATATGGCCGTAGTAGGGGGCTTAACGCAGATACGCAGTATTTT. This encodes CASSLYGRSRGLNADTQYF.

About this clone itself: Other DNA variants within this sample encode the same CDR3. V is TRBV5-1 and J is TRBJ2-7, with D hard to call. V lost 0 bases and J lost 3, with 7 bases in between. Germline V lookup: CDR1 SGHRS, CDR2 YFSETQ. CDR3 length equals 13 residues. The CDR3: CASSLASGYEQYF. Here the CDR3 DNA reads TGCGCCAGCAGCTTGGCCTCAGGCTACGAGCAGTACTTC.

The chain is built from TRBV5-5 and TRBJ2-7; 11 bases map to TRBD2. From germline, CDR1 is SGHKS and CDR2 YYEKEE (reference sequence). The CDR3 has 16 residues. Germline trimming cut 0 bases from V and 4 bases from J; bases unmatched to any gene: 6. CDR3: CASSLALTSGSYEQYF. The CDR3 DNA reads as TGTGCCAGCAGCTTGGCCCTAACTAGCGGGAGTTACGAGCAGTACTTC.

The chain combines TRBV2 with TRBJ1-2; no firm D call. This CDR3 contains 13 residues. Germline V gene data show CDR1 as SNHLY and CDR2 as FYNNEI. Deletions cut 5 bases from V and 8 bases from J, with 15 bases between. In DNA, the CDR3 is TGTGCCAGCAGTCCAGGCGGGTTAGAGGGCTACACCTTC. Translation: CASSPGGLEGYTF. Full variable domain (outside the CDR3, taken from reference TRBV2 and TRBJ1-2): EPEVTQTPSHQVTQMGQEVILRCVPISNHLYFYWYRQILGQKVEFLVSFYNNEISEKSEIFDDQFSVERPDGSNFTLKIRSTKLEDSAMYFCASSPGGLEGYTFGSGTRLTVV.

This chain uses TRBV7-3 with TRBJ2-3; D may be TRBD1 (6 bases). Trimming shortened V by 5 bases and J by 0 bases, and 9 bases separated the two germline ends. CDR3 length equals 14 residues. Germline CDR1 is SGHTA and CDR2 is FQGTGA. CDR3 coding DNA: TGTGCCAGCAGCCCAGGACAGAGCACAGATACGCAGTATTTT. This gives the protein CASSPGQSTDTQYF.

The V and J genes are TRBV5-1 and TRBJ1-2; 9 bases are a match to TRBD1. Per the germline V gene, CDR1 is SGHRS and CDR2 is YFSETQ. This CDR3 comprises 14 residues. V gave up 1 base and J gave up 8 bases; unmatched junction bases: 6. CDR3 DNA sequence: TGCGCCAGCAGCTTGACAGGGGGCGTCGTCGGCTACACCTTC. This encodes CASSLTGGVVGYTF.

The rearrangement joins TRBV4-2 to TRBJ2-7; weak D call: TRBD1 (6 bases). The V end lost 3 bases, the J end lost 2 bases, and 14 bases lay between the germline ends. CDR3 length: 15 residues. Germline V CDR1 and CDR2: LGHNA, YNFKEQ. The CDR3 loop is CASSHLGQRAYEQYF. In nucleotides, the CDR3 is TGTGCCAGCAGCCACCTTGGACAGAGGGCCTACGAGCAGTACTTC.

The gene calls are TRBV10-3 and TRBJ2-7, with 10 bases lining up with TRBD1. The CDR3 has 15 residues. Germline V gene lookup returns CDR1 ENHRY and CDR2 SYGVKD. The V gene end was trimmed by 2 bases and the J gene end by 3 bases; junction bases not matched to a gene: 4. CDR3 sequence reads: CAISEGTGEVYEQYF. The CDR3 DNA reads TGTGCCATCAGTGAGGGGACAGGGGAGGTCTACGAGCAGTACTTC.

The chain links TRBV6-1 to TRBJ2-7; possibly TRBD2 for D (5 bases). The germline gives CDR1 MNHNS, CDR2 SASEGT. V lost 7 bases and J 7 bases, leaving 23 bases between the germline ends. The CDR3 is made up of 15 amino acids. CDR3 DNA: TGTGCCAGCACACCCCCCGAACGGCTACTAGGGGAGCAGTACTTC. It is translated as CASTPPERLLGEQYF.

The chain carries TRBV4-2 and TRBJ2-7, with 8 bases aligning to TRBD1. Germline trimming cut 5 bases from V and 3 bases from J; bases unmatched to any gene: 6. The CDR3 runs to 14 residues. Germline assignment: CDR1 LGHNA and CDR2 YNFKEQ. The CDR3: CASSGGQGHYEQYF. As DNA, the CDR3 is TGTGCCAGCAGCGGAGGACAGGGACACTACGAGCAGTACTTC.

This rearrangement joins TRBV6-4 to TRBJ1-4, with D hard to call. Trimming took off 3 bases at V and 4 bases at J, with 27 bases between the two ends. Per germline, CDR1 MRHNA and CDR2 SNTAGT. The CDR3 extends over 20 amino acids. The CDR3: CASSDSGSQVPTTFNEKLFF. The DNA for the CDR3 is TGTGCCAGCAGTGATTCCGGGAGCCAAGTACCCACGACTTTTAATGAAAAACTGTTTTTT.

This chain joins TRBV9 and TRBJ1-5; 9 positions match TRBD1. The CDR3 sequence is 15 residues long. The junction had 6 bases not matched to a gene; V was cut back by 2 bases and J by 6 bases. Germline CDR1 reads SGDLS; CDR2 reads YYNGEE. The CDR3, as DNA: TGTGCCAGCAGCGTTTCCGGGACAGGGCTTCAGCCCCAGCATTTT. Translation gives CASSVSGTGLQPQHF. Based on the CDR3 plus reference TRBV9 and TRBJ1-5, the full variable domain is DSGVTQTPKHLITATGQRVTLRCSPRSGDLSVYWYQQSLDQGLQFLIQYYNGEERAKGNILERFSAQQFPDLHSELNLSSLELGDSALYFCASSVSGTGLQPQHFGDGTRLSIL.

The V gene is TRBV7-9, the J gene TRBJ2-1, with D possibly being TRBD2 (5 bases). Germline V CDR1 and CDR2: SEHNR, FQNEAQ (reference sequence). Trimming stripped 5 bases from V and 9 bases from J, with 8 bases between. This CDR3 spans 11 amino acids. CDR3 coding DNA: TGTGCCAGCAGCCCAGAGGGTGAGCAGTTCTTC. Translating gives CASSPEGEQFF. The full variable domain, its missing parts supplied by reference TRBV7-9 and TRBJ2-1, is DTGVSQNPRHKITKRGQNVTFRCDPISEHNRLYWYRQTLGQGPEFLTYFQNEAQLEKSRLLSDRFSAERPKGSFSTLEIQRTEQGDSAMYLCASSPEGEQFFGPGTRLTVL.

The rearrangement links TRBV18 to TRBJ2-7, with TRBD2 matching 7 bases. CDR3 length: 15 amino acids. V was clipped by 3 bases and J by 3 bases; unmatched bases: 8. CDR1 is KGHSH and CDR2 is LQKENI in the germline V gene. CDR3 DNA: TGTGCCAGCTCACCGACCCAGAGCGGGGACTACGAGCAGTACTTC. Residues: CASSPTQSGDYEQYF.

This sequence joins TRBV6-1 and TRBJ1-5; TRBD1 matches at 9 bases. Germline loops: CDR1 MNHNS, CDR2 SASEGT. V gave up 4 bases and J gave up 3 bases; unmatched junction bases: 10. This CDR3 has 17 residues. DNA for the CDR3: TGTGCCAGCAGTGGCTCGATTGGGACAGGGCCCAATCAGCCCCAGCATTTT. Its protein is CASSGSIGTGPNQPQHF.

V is TRBV5-1 and J is TRBJ2-2; 12 bases map to TRBD1. This CDR3 is 15 amino acids long. After removal of 3 bases from V and 7 bases from J, the junction contained 4 bases not matched to a gene. CDR1 and CDR2 (germline): SGHRS, YFSETQ. The DNA for the CDR3 is TGCGCCAGCAGCTCCTGGGACAGGGGGCTCGGGGAGCTGTTTTTT. Residues: CASSSWDRGLGELFF.

This clone was observed a single time. V and J are TRBV2 and TRBJ2-3; D may be TRBD1 (6 bases). Germline CDR1 SNHLY, CDR2 FYNNEI. V was clipped by 0 bases and J by 3 bases, with 13 bases between them. The CDR3 runs to 16 residues. This chain's CDR3 is CASSEAPGVGTDTQYF. DNA for the CDR3: TGTGCCAGCAGTGAAGCCCCAGGGGTGGGAACAGATACGCAGTATTTT.

The chain joins TRBV7-9 to TRBJ1-3; tentatively, D is TRBD1 (6 bases). Germline V CDR1 and CDR2: SEHNR, FQNEAQ (reference sequence). CDR3 size: 16 residues. V was pared by 1 base and J by 2 bases, with 12 bases between. CDR3 sequence (DNA): TGTGCCAGCAGCTTAGGTTGGGGGGGCCCTGGAAACACCATATATTTT. Translating gives CASSLGWGGPGNTIYF.

The chain couples TRBV4-3 to TRBJ2-1; the D is unclear. V was clipped by 0 bases and J by 0 bases, with 9 bases between them. The CDR3 is made up of 16 amino acids. Germline-derived CDR1 and CDR2 are LGHNA and YSLEER. The CDR3 region is CASSQEETNSYNEQFF. CDR3 bases: TGCGCCAGCAGCCAAGAAGAGACAAACTCCTACAATGAGCAGTTCTTC.

The rearrangement links TRBV5-4 to TRBJ2-7, with 11 bases that match TRBD1. In germline, CDR1 is SGHNT, CDR2 YYREEE (reference sequence). The junction had 7 bases not matched to a gene; V was cut back by 4 bases and J by 4 bases. CDR3 length: 15 residues. In nucleotides, the CDR3 is TGTGCCAGCAGCGGTCCGGGACAGGGGGGATACGAGCAGTACTTC. This translates into CASSGPGQGGYEQYF.

About this clone: This sample also contains other DNA sequences that code for the same CDR3. This sequence joins TRBV7-9 and TRBJ2-7; 8 bases fit TRBD2. The CDR3 totals 14 residues. Germline lookup yields CDR1 SEHNR and CDR2 FQNEAQ (reference sequence). The junction had 4 bases not matched to a gene; V was cut back by 5 bases and J by 1 base. CDR3: CASSLSGASYEQYF. CDR3 sequence (DNA): TGTGCCAGCAGCCTTAGCGGGGCATCCTACGAGCAGTACTTC.

The chain joins TRBV4-1 to TRBJ1-2; D unresolved. The germline V gene has CDR1 MGHRA and CDR2 YSYEKL. The CDR3 extends over 15 amino acids. V was clipped by 0 bases and J by 2 bases, with 10 bases between them. CDR3 residues: CASSQDGAVNYGYTF. The CDR3 bases are TGCGCCAGCAGCCAAGACGGAGCGGTGAACTATGGCTACACCTTC.